What follows describes a single TCR beta chain. The CDR3 covers 13 residues. Deletions cut 1 base from V and 1 base from J, with 6 bases between. CDR1 and CDR2 from the germline V gene are SQVTM and ANQGSEA. For TCRbeta, the library was prepared with unique molecular identifiers. Each CDR3 protein gets one entry after TCRdb re-called the PCR reads with MiXCR. This table holds roughly 500,000 distinct CDR3 sequences, around a third found once. These data come from a study of T-cell reconstitution after alpha-beta-depleted transplantation in children. This TCR was sampled from a human donor who donated a stem cell graft to a child with aplastic anemia. The sample here was PBMCs from the stem cell graft donor, taken from the stem cell graft. This rearrangement joins TRBV29-1 to TRBJ2-3; TRBD1 might be the D (5 bases). CDR3 DNA sequence: TGCAGCGTTGAAGTGGGGCGCACAGATACGCAGTATTTT. Residues: CSVEVGRTDTQYF.